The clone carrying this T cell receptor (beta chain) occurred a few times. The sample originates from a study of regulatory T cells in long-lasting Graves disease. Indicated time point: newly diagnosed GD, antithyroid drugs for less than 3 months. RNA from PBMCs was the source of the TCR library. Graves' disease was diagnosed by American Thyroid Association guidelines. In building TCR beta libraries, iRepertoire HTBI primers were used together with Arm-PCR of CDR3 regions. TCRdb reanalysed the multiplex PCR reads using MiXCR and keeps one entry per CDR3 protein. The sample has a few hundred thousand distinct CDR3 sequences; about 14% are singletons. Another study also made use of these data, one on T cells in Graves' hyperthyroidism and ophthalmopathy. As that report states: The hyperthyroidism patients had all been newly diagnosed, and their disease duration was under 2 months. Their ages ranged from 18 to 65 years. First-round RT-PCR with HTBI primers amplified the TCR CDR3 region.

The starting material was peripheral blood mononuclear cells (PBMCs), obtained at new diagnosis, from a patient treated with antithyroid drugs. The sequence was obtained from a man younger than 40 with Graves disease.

This CDR3 is CASSKLGGELFF. CDR3 in DNA: TGTGCCAGCAGTAAACTAGGCGGGGAGCTGTTTTTT. The chain combines TRBV6-2 or TRBV6-3 with TRBJ2-2, with a weak D call TRBD2 (5 bases). CDR1 MNHEY and CDR2 SVGEGT come from the germline V gene. V lost 5 bases, J lost 7 bases, and 8 bases lay in between. The CDR3 covers 12 residues.